Listed here are 24 T cell receptor beta chains from one sample, sequenced in a study of blood T cell repertoires in COVID-19. Using immunoSEQ multiplex PCR, the repertoire was profiled, and TCRdb retains in-frame clones only, with some absent. The sample carries around 91,000 clones, 75% to 85% recorded once. The sample consisted of peripheral blood. Source of these receptors: a woman of 80 years or more with active or convalescent COVID-19.

V gene TRBV28 combines with J gene TRBJ2-1, with D maybe TRBD1 (6 bases). The CDR3 length is 17 residues. Between the trimmed V and J ends, which lost 2 bases and 2 bases, there was a span of 16 bases. Germline values: CDR1 MDHEN, CDR2 SYDVKM. CDR3: CASSLSRTAFTYNEQFF. CDR3 DNA sequence: TGTGCCAGCAGTTTAAGCCGGACAGCCTTTACCTACAATGAGCAGTTCTTC.

The chain is built from TRBV2 and TRBJ2-1, with 13 nucleotides matching TRBD2. V was pared by 3 bases and J by 8 bases, with 7 bases of the junction left unmatched. The germline V gene has CDR1 SNHLY and CDR2 FYNNEI. The CDR3 consists of 16 residues. The CDR3 here is CASSDVLAGGLDEQFF. In DNA, the CDR3 is TGTGCCAGCAGTGACGTACTAGCGGGAGGGCTGGATGAGCAGTTCTTC.

This clone was found a few times. J is TRBJ2-1 and V is TRBV10-3; D is perhaps TRBD2 (6 bases). The length of the CDR3 is 15 residues. V was trimmed by 6 bases and J by 2 bases, leaving 14 bases between them. CDR1 and CDR2 (germline): ENHRY, SYGVKD. The CDR3 region is CAISAGLPTYNEQFF. CDR3 DNA sequence: TGTGCCATCAGCGCGGGACTCCCCACCTACAATGAGCAGTTCTTC.

This chain links TRBV5-6 with TRBJ2-3; no clear D gene. Trimming stripped 4 bases from V and 8 bases from J, with 17 bases between. Germline CDR1 SGHDT, CDR2 YYEEEE. The CDR3 has 14 amino acids. The CDR3 loop is CASSQASGMGTQYF. For the CDR3, the DNA is TGTGCCAGCAGCCAGGCCTCCGGAATGGGTACGCAGTATTTT.

The chain has TRBV11-2 and TRBJ2-2; 10 bases map to TRBD1. V dropped 1 base and J dropped 4; count of bases not matched to a gene: 6. CDR1 and CDR2 (germline): SGHAT, FQNNGV. The CDR3 is 17 residues long. This CDR3 is CASSLGGGQGSTGELFF. The CDR3, as DNA: TGTGCCAGCAGCTTAGGGGGGGGACAGGGGAGCACCGGGGAGCTGTTTTTT.

The chain couples TRBV7-6 to TRBJ1-6, with D perhaps TRBD1 (5 bases). The CDR3 is made up of 14 amino acids. Trimming cost V 0 bases and J 10 bases, with 10 bases left between them. Germline values: CDR1 SGHVS, CDR2 FNYEAQ. CDR3 in amino acids: CASSLAPGGSPLHF. The CDR3 DNA reads as TGTGCCAGCAGCTTAGCCCCGGGGGGATCACCCCTCCACTTT.

This sequence joins TRBV2 and TRBJ1-4, with D tentatively TRBD1 (6 bases). Germline V gene lookup returns CDR1 SNHLY and CDR2 FYNNEI. The CDR3 sequence is 15 residues long. Trimming took off 6 bases at V and 0 bases at J, with 11 bases between the two ends. This CDR3 reads CASRATGTTNEKLFF. For the CDR3, the DNA is TGTGCCAGCAGGGCAACAGGGACAACTAATGAAAAACTGTTTTTT.

The chain uses TRBV5-4 and TRBJ2-7; 7 bases match TRBD1. Germline assignment: CDR1 SGHNT and CDR2 YYREEE (reference sequence). J was trimmed by 3 bases and V by 5 bases; bases with no gene match: 17. This CDR3 region has 17 residues. In DNA form, the CDR3 reads TGTGCCAGCAGTCATCATGACTCACCGGGACAGAGCTACGAGCAGTACTTC. Translated: CASSHHDSPGQSYEQYF.

The chain recombines TRBV19 with TRBJ1-5, with D perhaps TRBD1 (5 bases). V lost 7 bases, J lost 6 bases, and 13 bases lay in between. The CDR3 is made up of 13 amino acids. Germline assignment: CDR1 LNHDA and CDR2 SQIVND (reference sequence). The CDR3 bases are TGTGCCAGTACCCCAGGGTACGGTCAGCCCCAGCATTTT. Amino acid sequence: CASTPGYGQPQHF.

This clone was recorded only once. J is TRBJ1-5 and V is TRBV2, with TRBD1 matching 7 bases. V was pared by 4 bases and J by 4 bases, with 7 bases of the junction left unmatched. Germline V lookup: CDR1 SNHLY, CDR2 FYNNEI. The CDR3 is made up of 15 amino acids. Written as DNA, the CDR3 is TGTGCCAGCAGTGGGGACAGTGCCCCGAATCAGCCCCAGCATTTT. This gives the protein CASSGDSAPNQPQHF.

This rearrangement joins TRBV5-5 to TRBJ1-2; D possibly corresponds to TRBD1 (5 bases). Germline V lookup: CDR1 SGHKS, CDR2 YYEKEE (reference sequence). V was shortened by 2 bases and J by 3 bases, with 5 bases between the two germline ends. The CDR3 has 12 residues. CDR3 protein: CASSFRDYGYTF. CDR3 coding DNA: TGTGCCAGCAGCTTCAGGGACTATGGCTACACCTTC.

V usage is TRBV21-1 and J usage is TRBJ1-5; TRBD1, as called in the table, went unchecked against the DNA. TRBV21-1 is reported as a pseudogene. CDR3 length: 17 residues. The CDR3 DNA is TGTGCCAGCAGCAAAGGACATCTCAAGGGGGTGGGGCAGCCCCAGCATTTT. Its protein product is CASSKGHLKGVGQPQHF.

This chain uses TRBV7-6 with TRBJ1-1; D is unresolved. Looked up from germline, CDR1 is SGHVS and CDR2 is FNYEAQ. Trimming removed 2 bases at V and 3 bases at J, with 22 bases between. CDR3 length: 18 residues. CDR3 sequence: CASSLLPVGFGSYTEAFF. The CDR3 nucleotides read TGTGCCAGCAGCTTACTGCCTGTCGGGTTTGGGAGTTACACTGAAGCTTTCTTT. The variable domain in full, completed from reference TRBV7-6 and TRBJ1-1, reads GAGVSQSPRYKVTKRGQDVALRCDPISGHVSLYWYRQALGQGPEFLTYFNYEAQQDKSGLPNDRFSAERPEGSISTLTIQRTEQRDSAMYRCASSLLPVGFGSYTEAFFGQGTRLTVV.

This clone was counted once. Other DNA sequences in this sample translate to the same CDR3. The chain links TRBV6-1 to TRBJ2-7; no clear D gene. Germline CDR1 MNHNS, CDR2 SASEGT. V was cut by 2 bases and J by 4 bases, with 6 bases left in between. There are 12 residues in the CDR3. CDR3 bases: TGTGCCAGCAGTGAATCAGTTTACGAGCAGTACTTC. It encodes CASSESVYEQYF.

This clone was counted a few times. V gene TRBV7-9 combines with J gene TRBJ1-1; possibly TRBD1 for D (5 bases). Per the germline V gene, CDR1 is SEHNR and CDR2 is FQNEAQ (reference sequence). V was clipped by 0 bases and J by 3 bases, with 11 bases between them. This CDR3 is 15 amino acids long. The CDR3 nucleotides are TGTGCCAGCAGCTTAGCGCTAGGAGGGGACACTGAAGCTTTCTTT. It translates to CASSLALGGDTEAFF.

The rearrangement links TRBV5-4 to TRBJ2-2, with D unresolved. This CDR3 has 13 amino acids. In germline, CDR1 is SGHNT, CDR2 YYREEE (reference sequence). V lost 3 bases to trimming and J lost 8 bases, with 11 bases between them. This CDR3 reads CASSSAGLGELFF. The CDR3 nucleotides read TGTGCCAGCAGCTCCGCAGGCCTAGGGGAGCTGTTTTTT.

Only a few counts were recorded for this clone. V and J are TRBV7-3 and TRBJ2-1, with 11 bases matching TRBD2. After removal of 3 bases from V and 7 bases from J, the junction contained 8 bases not matched to a gene. This CDR3 region has 16 residues. Germline lookup yields CDR1 SGHTA and CDR2 FQGTGA. CDR3 sequence (DNA): TGTGCCAGCAGCTTCAAAACTAGCGGGAGTGTAAATGAGCAGTTCTTC. Translation: CASSFKTSGSVNEQFF.

The table lists this clone with a few counts. The chain joins TRBV7-9 to TRBJ2-1, with 11 positions matching TRBD1. J gave up 6 bases and V 5 bases, and 6 bases lay outside the gene matches. This CDR3 has 15 residues. Germline CDR1 SEHNR, CDR2 FQNEAQ (reference sequence). The CDR3 sequence: CASSRTGGLGNEQFF. The CDR3 nucleotides are TGTGCCAGCAGCCGGACAGGGGGCCTCGGCAATGAGCAGTTCTTC.

The V gene is TRBV7-2, the J gene TRBJ1-2, with D tentatively TRBD1 (6 bases). V was cut by 4 bases and J by 4 bases, with 16 bases left in between. Germline V gene sequence: CDR1 SGHTA, CDR2 FQGNSA. The CDR3 sequence is 15 residues long. The CDR3 here is CASSSVTGNPYGYTF. CDR3 coding DNA: TGTGCCAGCAGCTCCGTGACAGGAAACCCCTATGGCTACACCTTC.

The chain combines TRBV11-2 with TRBJ1-3; no clear D gene. Trimming shortened V by 2 bases and J by 4 bases, and 9 bases separated the two germline ends. This CDR3 region has 14 residues. Germline CDR1 is SGHAT and CDR2 is FQNNGV. CDR3 in amino acids: CASSLSLKGNTIYF. The CDR3 DNA follows: TGTGCCAGCAGCTTATCTCTAAAAGGAAACACCATATATTTT.

The CDR3 loop reads CASSVGGPGELFF. As DNA, the CDR3 is TGTGCCAGTTCGGTCGGGGGTCCCGGGGAGCTGTTTTTT. This chain uses TRBV28 with TRBJ2-2; a weak D match, TRBD2 (6 bases). This CDR3 has 13 residues. V gave up 9 bases and J gave up 6 bases, with 14 bases separating them. The V gene's germline CDR1 is MDHEN and CDR2 SYDVKM.

The chain is built from TRBV2 and TRBJ1-2; possibly TRBD1 for D (6 bases). Germline values: CDR1 SNHLY, CDR2 FYNNEI. There are 14 residues in the CDR3. The V end lost 7 bases, the J end lost 6 bases, and 18 bases lay between the germline ends. CDR3 nucleotide sequence: TGTGCCAGCACTATGGACAGCGTAGTTGATGGCTACACCTTC. Translated: CASTMDSVVDGYTF.

The V call is TRBV28, the J call TRBJ1-2; weak D call: TRBD1 (6 bases). Germline V gives CDR1 MDHEN, CDR2 SYDVKM. The CDR3 length is 12 residues. Deletions cut 5 bases from V and 12 bases from J, with 16 bases between. The CDR3 DNA is TGTGCCAGCAGTGCCGGGGGGCAAGTTAACACCTTC. The encoded protein is CASSAGGQVNTF.

The chain links TRBV4-1 to TRBJ1-1; D not certain. Germline CDR1 reads MGHRA; CDR2 reads YSYEKL. The CDR3 is 10 residues long. With 1 base removed from V and 9 bases from J, the gap between germline ends came to 3 bases. CDR3 protein: CASSQAKAFF. The CDR3 nucleotides read TGCGCCAGCAGCCAAGCTAAAGCTTTCTTT.